The source of this T cell receptor beta chain is a study of cytomegalovirus exposure and HLA in healthy donors. This clone was counted a single time. The repertoire was sequenced with immunoSEQ multiplex PCR; TCRdb's copy has only in-frame clones and lacks some. The sample includes roughly 330,000 clones, 87% seen only once; the top ten take over 1%. The CDR3 has 13 residues. The V end lost 6 bases, the J end lost 2 bases, and 10 bases lay between the germline ends. The germline V gene has CDR1 MNHNS and CDR2 SASEGT. The chain couples TRBV6-1 to TRBJ1-2; D may be TRBD1 (5 bases). Material: PBMCs. The TCR originated in a woman in her twenties or thirties in good health and CMV-seropositive. CDR3 nucleotides: TGTGCCAGCAGAAAAAGGGACAACTATGGCTACACCTTC. As protein: CASRKRDNYGYTF.